A selection of T cell receptor beta chains follows, all from one sample in a study of blood T cell repertoires in COVID-19. Clones were sequenced by immunoSEQ multiplex PCR, and TCRdb holds only the in-frame ones, with some missing. The table has about 75,000 clones, about 87% seen once. Sequenced sample: peripheral blood. These receptors were obtained from a woman aged 50 to 60 with acute or convalescent COVID-19. Both conserved end residues are part of each CDR3. Each record gives: V gene, clone size, J gene, D gene, CDR3 DNA, CDR3 protein. The D gene is left open where the match is weak. The size entry is marked missing in some rows and otherwise reads once, few, many or a size class.

>TRBV6-1|.|TRBJ2-5|TRBD2
TGTGCCAGCAGTGAGGCTAGCGGGAGCCTAGAGACCCAGTACTTC
CASSEASGSLETQYF
>TRBV19|.|TRBJ1-5|TRBD1
TGTGCCAGTAGTCACGGGACAGGGATCAGCAATCAGCCCCAGCATTTT
CASSHGTGISNQPQHF
>TRBV6-5|.|TRBJ1-1|.
TGTGCCAGCAGTTACAACCGGGGGGAAGCGACTGAAGCTTTCTTT
CASSYNRGEATEAFF
>TRBV7-9|few|TRBJ1-1|.
TGTGCCAGCAGCGACCAAGAGCGGGGGAGAGCTTTCTTT
CASSDQERGRAFF
>TRBV6-6|.|TRBJ1-1|.
TGTGCCAGCACGCGGGGAATATCCACTGAAGCTTTCTTT
CASTRGISTEAFF
>TRBV28|.|TRBJ2-7|.
TGTGCCAGCGAGCGAGGGAACAACTACGAGCAGTACTTC
CASERGNNYEQYF
>TRBV24-1|once|TRBJ2-3|TRBD2
TGTGCCACCAGTGTCGGGGGGGCCCCAGATACGCAGTATTTT
CATSVGGAPDTQYF
>TRBV10-2|.|TRBJ2-7|TRBD2
TGCGCCAGCAGTGACACTAGCGGGATCGGGGAGCAGTACTTC
CASSDTSGIGEQYF
>TRBV2|.|TRBJ1-4|.
TGTGCCAGCAGGCGGGATAGTGAAAAACTGTTTTTT
CASRRDSEKLFF
>TRBV2|once|TRBJ1-5|TRBD1
TGTGCCAGCAGTGTTTGGGGACAGAAGCTTGTAGGCCAGCCCCAGCATTTT
CASSVWGQKLVGQPQHF
>TRBV24-1|.|TRBJ2-1|TRBD1
TGTGCCACCAGTTCGGGACAGGGAATCAATGAGCAGTTCTTC
CATSSGQGINEQFF
>TRBV18|.|TRBJ1-1|.
TGTGCCAGCTCACGGCGGAAAGGATCCGAGGGGGATTTCTTT
CASSRRKGSEGDFF
>TRBV14|.|TRBJ1-2|.
TGTGCCAGCAGCCTGGGAGGAGACTATGGCTACACCTTC
CASSLGGDYGYTF
>TRBV9|.|TRBJ2-1|.
TGTGCCAGCAGCGGACGGGAAGCGTTCGTGGTCAATGAGCAGTTCTTC
CASSGREAFVVNEQFF
>TRBV19|.|TRBJ2-7|TRBD2
TGTGCCAGTAGTATGGAGCGGGAGAGCTACGAGCAGTACTTC
CASSMERESYEQYF
>TRBV12-5|.|TRBJ2-5|.
TGTGCTAGTGGTTTGGTACAAATGAGACAGCTGCGGGAGACCCAGTACTTC
CASGLVQMRQLRETQYF